The subject of this entry is one TCR beta chain. No antigen is known for it. The data stem from a study of cytomegalovirus exposure and HLA in healthy donors. Primers for the PCR totalled 60 Vbeta and 13 Jbeta. Generated by immunoSEQ multiplex PCR, the TCRdb table keeps only in-frame clones and is missing some. Found here are some 180,000 clones, approximately 79% of them singletons; the top ten hold nearly 4.5%. Regarding the study as a whole: It was confirmed in vitro that a few of the CMV-associated chains were specific for CMV antigens. Later analysis found that TCR beta chains associated with HLA were more clonally expanded than other, equally common chains. A classifier reportedly called cytomegalovirus status with high sensitivity and specificity.

Germline V CDR1 and CDR2: MGHDK, SYGVNS. The CDR3 is 15 residues long. Between the trimmed V and J ends, which lost 1 base and 6 bases, there was a span of 10 bases. The rearrangement joins TRBV25-1 to TRBJ1-6, with TRBD1 as a possible D gene (5 bases). The source of this sequence is a young woman in good health and CMV-seropositive. The material sequenced was PBMCs. This chain's CDR3 is CASSESVRGNSPLHF. The CDR3 DNA reads TGTGCCAGCAGTGAATCGGTTAGGGGTAATTCACCCCTCCACTTT.